The 15 T cell receptor beta chains presented below share a single source sample, sequenced in a study of PD-1 blockade in classical Hodgkin lymphoma. Documented time point: newly diagnosed, previously untreated cHL patient sample. Using magnetic negative selection, the CD4+ T cells were separated out of thawed PBMCs. Using immunoSEQ multiplex PCR, the repertoire was profiled, and TCRdb retains in-frame clones only, with some absent. The data show some 34,000 clones, roughly 90% seen once. The sequenced material came from CD4+ T cells from blood. The origin of the receptors is a human donor with classical Hodgkin lymphoma.

The gene calls are TRBV19 and TRBJ1-1, with unresolved D. CDR3 size: 14 residues. V lost 6 bases and J lost 2, with 13 bases in between. Germline values: CDR1 LNHDA, CDR2 SQIVND (reference sequence). In DNA, the CDR3 is TGTGCCAGTAGGGGTCTTGATCGCAACACTGAAGCTTTCTTT. Its translation is CASRGLDRNTEAFF.

V usage is TRBV5-4 and J usage is TRBJ1-3; D gene unclear. From germline, CDR1 is SGHNT and CDR2 YYREEE (reference sequence). This CDR3 has 14 residues. Between the trimmed V and J ends, which lost 0 bases and 4 bases, there was a span of 8 bases. The CDR3 region has the DNA TGTGCCAGCAGCTTGGGGACCCCGGGAAACACCATATATTTT. Amino acid sequence: CASSLGTPGNTIYF.

The chain employs TRBV10-1 and TRBJ2-1; D remains ambiguous. The CDR3 totals 13 residues. CDR1 WNHNN and CDR2 SYGVQD come from the germline V gene (reference sequence). V lost 5 bases, J lost 4 bases, and 9 bases lay in between. The CDR3 loop is CASSSQAYNEQFF. The CDR3 DNA reads as TGCGCCAGCAGTTCACAAGCGTACAATGAGCAGTTCTTC.

Comments on this clone: In the same sample, other DNA sequences code for this CDR3. This rearrangement joins TRBV27 to TRBJ1-2; 9 bases fit TRBD1. CDR3 length equals 14 residues. CDR1 is MNHEY, CDR2 SMNVEV, per germline (reference sequence). V dropped 6 bases and J dropped 7; count of bases not matched to a gene: 9. This chain's CDR3 is CASSPGQGTSGYTF. DNA of the CDR3: TGTGCCAGCAGCCCGGGACAGGGAACTTCTGGCTACACCTTC.

This chain uses TRBV5-4 with TRBJ2-3; 7 positions agree with TRBD1. V was pared by 5 bases and J by 1 base, with 1 base of the junction left unmatched. The CDR3 spans 13 residues. Per the germline V gene, CDR1 is SGHNT and CDR2 is YYREEE (reference sequence). The chain's CDR3 is CASRQGGTDTQYF. As DNA, the CDR3 is TGTGCCAGCAGGCAGGGGGGCACAGATACGCAGTATTTT.

The chain joins TRBV18 to TRBJ2-7; a weak D match, TRBD1 (6 bases). The germline V gene has CDR1 KGHSH and CDR2 LQKENI. The CDR3 is made up of 15 amino acids. Trimming removed 0 bases at V and 3 bases at J, with 12 bases between. This CDR3 is CASSPPVGGIYEQYF. CDR3 DNA sequence: TGTGCCAGCTCACCACCGGTAGGGGGTATCTACGAGCAGTACTTC.

CDR3 nucleotide sequence: TGTGCCAGCAGTCCCCCTAAGATGAACACTGAAGCTTTCTTT. Translating gives CASSPPKMNTEAFF. V is TRBV28 and J is TRBJ1-1; no clear D gene. The V and J ends lost 5 bases and 0 bases respectively, with 10 bases between them. From germline, CDR1 is MDHEN and CDR2 SYDVKM. This CDR3 contains 14 residues.

The gene calls are TRBV6-5 and TRBJ1-1; D might be TRBD1 (6 bases). The ends were cut back, 2 bases at V and 5 bases at J, with 12 bases in the middle. This CDR3 is built from 14 residues. CDR1 and CDR2 from the germline V gene are MNHEY and SVGAGI. This CDR3 reads CASSYGRGETEAFF. DNA of the CDR3: TGTGCCAGCAGTTACGGGAGGGGGGAAACTGAAGCTTTCTTT.

This clone was found once. The rearrangement joins TRBV9 to TRBJ2-7; 9 bases are shared with TRBD1. The CDR3 is 18 residues long. Germline assignment: CDR1 SGDLS and CDR2 YYNGEE. The junction had 16 bases not matched to a gene; V was cut back by 1 base and J by 5 bases. This chain's CDR3 is CASSVWPSGQGYQNEQYF. CDR3 DNA sequence: TGTGCCAGCAGCGTATGGCCCTCGGGACAGGGCTATCAGAACGAGCAGTACTTC.

This sequence joins TRBV5-1 and TRBJ2-5, with 9 bases identical to TRBD1. The CDR3 runs 14 residues. After removal of 2 bases from V and 3 bases from J, the junction contained 2 bases not matched to a gene. Germline values: CDR1 SGHRS, CDR2 YFSETQ. CDR3 sequence (DNA): TGCGCCAGCAGCTTTGGGACAGGGAAAGAGACCCAGTACTTC. This encodes CASSFGTGKETQYF.

The sample holds one count of this clone. This chain joins TRBV5-5 and TRBJ1-4; TRBD1 aligns across 11 bases. Germline CDR1 SGHKS, CDR2 YYEKEE (reference sequence). Losses at the gene ends were 3 bases for V and 0 bases for J; bases not matched to a gene: 7. The CDR3 length is 18 residues. The chain's CDR3 is CASSSDRGRSSTNEKLFF. CDR3 DNA sequence: TGTGCCAGCAGCTCGGACAGGGGGCGGTCGTCAACTAATGAAAAACTGTTTTTT.

The chain employs TRBV9 and TRBJ2-1; 11 bases are shared with TRBD2. There are 18 residues in the CDR3. The germline gives CDR1 SGDLS, CDR2 YYNGEE. The V and J ends lost 4 bases and 1 base, in that order; junction bases with no gene match: 10. CDR3 nucleotide sequence: TGTGCCAGCAGCATCGGTCTAGCGGGAGGTGGGTCCTACAATGAGCAGTTCTTC. Amino acids: CASSIGLAGGGSYNEQFF. Full variable domain (rest looked up from reference TRBV9 and TRBJ2-1): DSGVTQTPKHLITATGQRVTLRCSPRSGDLSVYWYQQSLDQGLQFLIQYYNGEERAKGNILERFSAQQFPDLHSELNLSSLELGDSALYFCASSIGLAGGGSYNEQFFGPGTRLTVL.

The gene calls are TRBV6-1 and TRBJ1-2; weak D call: TRBD1 (6 bases). The CDR3 contains 14 residues. CDR1 MNHNS and CDR2 SASEGT come from the germline V gene. Trimming pared 5 bases from V and 4 bases from J, leaving 14 bases between. The CDR3 coding sequence is TGTGCCAGCAGTCTCCACGGACAGAGCTATGGCTACACCTTC. Amino acid sequence: CASSLHGQSYGYTF.

For the CDR3, the DNA is TGTGCCAGCAGTGACTACGGGGGGTTGAATGAGCAGTTCTTC. Protein sequence: CASSDYGGLNEQFF. The chain combines TRBV6-4 with TRBJ2-1, with 7 bases matching TRBD2. The CDR3 sequence is 14 residues long. Germline V gene lookup returns CDR1 MRHNA and CDR2 SNTAGT. J was trimmed by 7 bases and V by 1 base; bases with no gene match: 4.

V is TRBV28 and J is TRBJ1-2; D not certain. V was cut by 6 bases and J by 5 bases, with 10 bases left in between. The CDR3 extends over 12 amino acids. Germline assignment: CDR1 MDHEN and CDR2 SYDVKM. The CDR3: CASSTIGYGYTF. As DNA, the CDR3 is TGTGCCAGCAGCACCATAGGGTATGGCTACACCTTC.